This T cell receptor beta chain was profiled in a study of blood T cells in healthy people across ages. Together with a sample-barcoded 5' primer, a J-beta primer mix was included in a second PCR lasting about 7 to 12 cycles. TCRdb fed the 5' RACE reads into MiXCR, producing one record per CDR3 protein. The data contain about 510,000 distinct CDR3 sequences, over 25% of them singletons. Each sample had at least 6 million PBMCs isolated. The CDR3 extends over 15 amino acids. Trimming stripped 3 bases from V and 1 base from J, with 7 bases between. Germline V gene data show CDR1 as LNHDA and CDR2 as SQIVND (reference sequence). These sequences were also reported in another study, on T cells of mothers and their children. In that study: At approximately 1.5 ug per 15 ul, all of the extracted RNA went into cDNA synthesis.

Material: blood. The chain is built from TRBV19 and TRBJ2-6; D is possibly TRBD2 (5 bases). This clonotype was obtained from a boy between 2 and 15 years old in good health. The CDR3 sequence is CASSIGVSGANVLTF. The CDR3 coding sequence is TGTGCCAGTAGTATCGGGGTGTCTGGGGCCAACGTCCTGACTTTC.